This T cell receptor beta chain was recovered during a study of T cells in Graves' hyperthyroidism and ophthalmopathy. Study-wide points: Most expanded thyroid clonotypes above 0.001 recurred in blood.

TCR beta CDR3 regions were amplified from RNA. With the HTBI primer set, the TCR CDR3 went through a first round of RT-PCR. TCRdb ran MiXCR on the multiplex PCR reads and lists one entry per CDR3 protein. The sample lists about 290,000 distinct CDR3 sequences, about 14% occurring once. This clonotype came up a few times. Its antigen is undetermined. The study excluded patients with uncontrolled infection, other autoimmune disease, pregnancy or lactation. Diagnoses were established using clinical symptoms, serum thyroxine and TRAb, thyroid ultrasound and orbital computed tomography. The receptor was derived from a woman in her thirties with Graves' hyperthyroidism that later progressed to Graves' ophthalmopathy. Sample: blood.

DNA of the CDR3: TGTGCCAGCACCGACTTTGGGGCCAACGTCCTGACTTTC. Its translation is CASTDFGANVLTF. The V and J genes are TRBV12-3 or TRBV12-4 and TRBJ2-6; D is unclear. Trimming cost V 7 bases and J 3 bases, with 7 bases left between them. CDR3 length: 13 residues.